This T cell receptor beta chain appears in the sequencing data of a study of cytomegalovirus exposure and HLA in healthy donors. Study-level results: TRBV6-2, TRBV6-3 and other indistinguishable V segments were excluded. A later analysis, which compared TCR beta chains of equal frequency, found the HLA-associated ones more clonally expanded.

This CDR3 region has 15 residues. The germline gives CDR1 SGHNT, CDR2 YYREEE (reference sequence). Trimming shortened V by 0 bases and J by 0 bases, and 7 bases separated the two germline ends. Vbeta (60) and Jbeta (13) primers were used in the PCR. TCRdb's copy holds only in-frame clones and misses some; the assay was immunoSEQ multiplex PCR. The sample lists some 120,000 clones; roughly 73% were seen once. This clone has just a few counts. Antigen unknown. Sequencing was performed on PBMCs. The J gene is TRBJ1-3, the V gene TRBV5-4; D is possibly TRBD1 (5 bases). The TCR originated in a man aged 55-75 years in good health and CMV-seropositive. The CDR3 DNA sequence: TGTGCCAGCAGCTTGGTCGGGGGCTCTGGAAACACCATATATTTT. It codes for CASSLVGGSGNTIYF. The variable domain in full, completed from reference TRBV5-4 and TRBJ1-3, reads ETGVTQSPTHLIKTRGQQVTLRCSSQSGHNTVSWYQQALGQGPQFIFQYYREEENGRGNFPPRFSGLQFPNYSSELNVNALELDDSALYLCASSLVGGSGNTIYFGEGSWLTVV.